The 27 T cell receptor beta chains in this list originate from one sample, sequenced in a study of blood T cell repertoires in COVID-19 (dated by TCRdb to the early 2020s). Libraries were constructed by the immunoSEQ multiplex PCR assay. TCRdb holds this immuneACCESS table with in-frame rearrangements only. Some clones are missing; in checked studies, unresolved V genes explain under half, and the rest has no known cause. The table for this sample lists 110,000 to 150,000 clones; roughly four fifths of them were counted only once. The top ten constitute 9.2% of the sample. The sample was PBMCs or T cells enriched from blood (not recorded which). Source of these receptors: a man between 50 and 59 years old who had recovered from COVID-19.

The chain couples TRBV21-1 to TRBJ2-1; the DNA was not used to check the table's D call, TRBD1. TRBV21-1 is annotated as a pseudogene. This CDR3 contains 15 residues. CDR3 protein: CASTLGQTLYNEQFF. As DNA, the CDR3 is TGTGCCAGCACCCTGGGACAGACTCTCTACAATGAGCAGTTCTTC.

This chain joins TRBV27 and TRBJ1-2, with TRBD1 matching over 9 bases. V lost 6 bases and J lost 4; bases outside the gene matches: 15. Germline CDR1 is MNHEY and CDR2 is SMNVEV (reference sequence). CDR3 length: 17 amino acids. The CDR3 sequence is CASRPGQGNPGAYGYTF. The DNA for the CDR3 is TGTGCCAGCAGGCCGGGACAGGGAAATCCAGGGGCCTATGGCTACACCTTC.

The table lists this clone with a few counts. The chain recombines TRBV4-1 with TRBJ1-5, with 11 bases that match TRBD1. Trimming at V came to 4 bases and at J to 6 bases, leaving 8 bases not matched to a gene. Per the germline V gene, CDR1 is MGHRA and CDR2 is YSYEKL. The CDR3 runs 16 residues. As DNA, the CDR3 is TGCGCCAGCAGCCCCTCCGGACAGGGGGCTGGTCAGCCCCAGCATTTT. The encoded protein is CASSPSGQGAGQPQHF.

The chain employs TRBV9 and TRBJ1-1; D is unresolved. Germline V CDR1 and CDR2: SGDLS, YYNGEE. V shed 0 bases and J shed 0 bases, with 9 bases lying between them. The length of the CDR3 is 15 residues. Here the CDR3 reads CASSVDLGVNTEAFF. CDR3 DNA: TGTGCCAGCAGCGTAGATCTGGGAGTGAACACTGAAGCTTTCTTT.

In this sample, this clone turned up once. The J gene is TRBJ2-2, the V gene TRBV11-3, with D uncertain. CDR1 is SGHNT, CDR2 YENEEA, per germline. The CDR3 extends over 15 amino acids. V dropped 5 bases and J dropped 0 bases, with 10 bases sitting between them. The CDR3 DNA is TGTGCCAGCAGCCGCCAGGTGGCGAACACCGGGGAGCTGTTTTTT. Its translation: CASSRQVANTGELFF.

The chain carries TRBV7-2 and TRBJ1-6; D not resolved. V was clipped by 5 bases and J by 9 bases, with 11 bases between them. Germline CDR1 and CDR2: SGHTA and FQGNSA. CDR3 length: 13 residues. As DNA, the CDR3 is TGTGCCAGCAGCATACGGAGCGTTTCACCCCTCCACTTT. Its protein is CASSIRSVSPLHF.

The chain combines TRBV9 with TRBJ2-1, with TRBD2 matching over 15 bases. CDR3 length: 16 amino acids. J gave up 9 bases and V 4 bases, and 8 bases lay outside the gene matches. Germline lookup yields CDR1 SGDLS and CDR2 YYNGEE. The CDR3 DNA follows: TGTGCCAGCAGCTCAAGGACTAGCGGGGGGGCAGGTGAGCAGTTCTTC. Protein: CASSSRTSGGAGEQFF.

V usage is TRBV7-9 and J usage is TRBJ2-4, with D possibly TRBD1 on 6 matching bases. V was trimmed by 2 bases and J by 4 bases, leaving 15 bases between them. Germline loops: CDR1 SEHNR, CDR2 FQNEAQ (reference sequence). The CDR3 runs 16 residues. Here the CDR3 reads CASSLLDSPFKNIQYF. The CDR3, as DNA: TGTGCCAGCAGCTTATTGGACAGCCCGTTTAAAAACATTCAGTACTTC.

V and J are TRBV9 and TRBJ2-3; possible D gene TRBD1, 5 bases. Trimming shortened V by 2 bases and J by 0 bases, and 7 bases separated the two germline ends. The CDR3 has 14 residues. Germline V lookup: CDR1 SGDLS, CDR2 YYNGEE. CDR3 amino acids: CASSVQGSTDTQYF. Here the CDR3 DNA reads TGTGCCAGCAGCGTCCAGGGTAGCACAGATACGCAGTATTTT.

The chain has TRBV7-2 and TRBJ2-7, with TRBD2 identical over 11 bases. Trimming at V came to 1 base and at J to 2 bases, leaving 7 bases not matched to a gene. The germline CDR1 and CDR2 sequences are SGHTA and FQGNSA. The CDR3 sequence is 17 residues long. In DNA form, the CDR3 reads TGTGCCAGCAGCTTAGTAGCGGGGGGGCTGTCCCCCTACGAGCAGTACTTC. Translating it yields CASSLVAGGLSPYEQYF.

J is TRBJ1-6 and V is TRBV7-2, with 7 bases lining up with TRBD1. This CDR3 spans 15 amino acids. Germline V CDR1 and CDR2: SGHTA, FQGNSA. Trimming took 5 bases from V and 7 from J; bases not matched to a gene: 8. CDR3: CASSRTGTANSPLHF. DNA for the CDR3: TGTGCCAGCAGCAGAACCGGGACAGCAAATTCACCCCTCCACTTT.

The CDR3 sequence: CASSFGRGGIYGYTF. The CDR3 DNA sequence: TGTGCCAGCAGCTTTGGGCGCGGAGGGATCTATGGCTACACCTTC. The chain carries TRBV7-8 and TRBJ1-2; D is unresolved. Germline V gives CDR1 SGHVS, CDR2 FQNEAQ. V was trimmed by 3 bases and J by 4 bases, leaving 15 bases between them. The CDR3 covers 15 residues. Complete variable domain (other parts from reference TRBV7-8 and TRBJ1-2): GAGVSQSPRYKVAKRGQDVALRCDPISGHVSLFWYQQALGQGPEFLTYFQNEAQLDKSGLPSDRFFAERPEGSVSTLKIQRTQQEDSAVYLCASSFGRGGIYGYTFGSGTRLTVV.

This clone was recorded only once. V usage is TRBV5-1 and J usage is TRBJ2-1; weak D call: TRBD2 (5 bases). Trimming stripped 2 bases from V and 0 bases from J, with 12 bases between. CDR1 and CDR2 from the germline V gene are SGHRS and YFSETQ. This CDR3 region has 16 residues. CDR3 nucleotide sequence: TGCGCCAGCAGCTTAGATTCGGGGAGCTCCTACAATGAGCAGTTCTTC. Its translation: CASSLDSGSSYNEQFF.

The rearrangement uses TRBV13 and TRBJ2-1; 9 nucleotides align to TRBD2. The CDR3 is 17 residues long. Looked up from germline, CDR1 is PRHDT and CDR2 is FYEKMQ (reference sequence). V gave up 5 bases and J gave up 0 bases; unmatched junction bases: 8. The CDR3 DNA reads as TGTGCCAGCAGCCCGTCTAGCGGGATGGGCTCCTACAATGAGCAGTTCTTC. Translating it yields CASSPSSGMGSYNEQFF.

The CDR3 DNA follows: TGTGCCAGCAGCTTTCCACCCAGGGGCACTAATGAAAAACTGTTTTTT. Amino acids: CASSFPPRGTNEKLFF. This chain connects TRBV7-9 to TRBJ1-4; perhaps TRBD1 as D (6 bases). Trimming stripped 3 bases from V and 2 bases from J, with 13 bases between. The length of the CDR3 is 16 residues. Germline V gives CDR1 SEHNR, CDR2 FQNEAQ (reference sequence).

The chain has TRBV20-1 and TRBJ2-5; no clear D. The CDR3 has 13 amino acids. Germline CDR1 and CDR2: DFQATT and SNEGSKA (reference sequence). V was shortened by 7 bases and J by 5 bases, with 17 bases between the two germline ends. The DNA for the CDR3 is TGCAGTGTTAGTCAGCCCCAGAGGGAGACCCAGTACTTC. Translating gives CSVSQPQRETQYF.

The chain recombines TRBV11-3 with TRBJ2-2; 11 nucleotides line up with TRBD2. The length of the CDR3 is 18 residues. Germline CDR1 is SGHNT and CDR2 is YENEEA. The V and J ends lost 1 base and 6 bases, in that order; junction bases with no gene match: 10. CDR3 protein: CASSLVGSGGVNAGELFF. The CDR3 nucleotides read TGTGCCAGCAGCTTAGTTGGTAGCGGGGGGGTCAACGCCGGGGAGCTGTTTTTT.

Comments on this clone: Other nucleotide sequences in the sample specify the same CDR3. The gene calls are TRBV7-2 and TRBJ1-5, with D perhaps matching TRBD1 (6 bases). Between the trimmed V and J ends, which lost 5 bases and 1 base, there was a span of 9 bases. This CDR3 spans 14 amino acids. Germline V gene lookup returns CDR1 SGHTA and CDR2 FQGNSA. The CDR3 DNA reads TGTGCCAGCAGCCTAGGACAGAGCAATCAGCCCCAGCATTTT. Translating it yields CASSLGQSNQPQHF.

This clone was detected once. The chain links TRBV28 to TRBJ1-5; D remains unclear. Deletions cut 3 bases from V and 5 bases from J, with 8 bases between. Germline loops: CDR1 MDHEN, CDR2 SYDVKM. The CDR3 sequence is 13 residues long. The CDR3: CASSLDEDQPQHF. The CDR3 DNA sequence: TGTGCCAGCAGTTTGGATGAGGATCAGCCCCAGCATTTT.

The chain links TRBV15 to TRBJ1-5; D ambiguous. The CDR3 consists of 13 residues. Germline-derived CDR1 and CDR2 are LNHNV and YYDKDF (reference sequence). The V gene lost 0 bases and the J gene lost 8 bases, with 8 bases spanning the gap. In DNA, the CDR3 is TGTGCCACCAGCAGAGATTATGCTAAGCCCCAGCATTTT. It codes for CATSRDYAKPQHF.

This rearrangement joins TRBV6-4 to TRBJ2-3; 7 nucleotides align to TRBD2. The CDR3 is 15 residues long. The V and J ends lost 2 bases and 1 base, in that order; junction bases with no gene match: 3. Germline V CDR1 and CDR2: MRHNA, SNTAGT. CDR3 nucleotide sequence: TGTGCCAGCAGTGACAGGGCGGGGGGCACAGATACGCAGTATTTT. This codes for CASSDRAGGTDTQYF.

This rearrangement joins TRBV7-6 to TRBJ2-1; TRBD2 matches 9 bases. Germline assignment: CDR1 SGHVS and CDR2 FNYEAQ. V lost 5 bases to trimming and J lost 0 bases; unmatched junction nucleotides: 8. The CDR3 sequence is 17 residues long. CDR3 bases: TGTGCCAGCAGCCCTATAGCGGGGGCTCTCTCCTACAATGAGCAGTTCTTC. Translating gives CASSPIAGALSYNEQFF.

The V gene is TRBV6-2 or TRBV6-3, the J gene TRBJ2-5; the match to TRBD2 covers 13 bases. The CDR3 extends over 18 amino acids. Germline values: CDR1 MNHEY, CDR2 SVGEGT. The V and J ends lost 2 bases and 2 bases, in that order; junction bases with no gene match: 8. The CDR3 protein is CASSYDSGLAGVQETQYF. As DNA, the CDR3 is TGTGCCAGCAGTTACGATAGCGGACTAGCGGGGGTACAAGAGACCCAGTACTTC.

This clone has only one observation. The genes are TRBV5-6 and TRBJ1-1, with D uncertain. Germline V gene data show CDR1 as SGHDT and CDR2 as YYEEEE. The CDR3 spans 15 residues. V shed 0 bases and J shed 3 bases, with 12 bases lying between them. The DNA of the CDR3 is TGTGCCAGCAGCTTGGTTACATTGCAGGACACTGAAGCTTTCTTT. Translation gives CASSLVTLQDTEAFF.

V usage is TRBV27 and J usage is TRBJ2-1; 7 bases match TRBD2. The CDR3 runs to 17 residues. Trimming removed 2 bases from V and 3 bases from J; junction bases left unmatched: 10. Germline CDR1 and CDR2: MNHEY and SMNVEV (reference sequence). Here the CDR3 reads CASSLATTSAGYNEQFF. The CDR3 DNA follows: TGTGCCAGCAGTTTAGCTACCACTAGCGCAGGCTACAATGAGCAGTTCTTC.

As regards this clone: Other DNA sequences of this sample code for an identical CDR3. V gene TRBV6-5 combines with J gene TRBJ1-1; the D is unclear. Germline CDR1 is MNHEY and CDR2 is SVGAGI. V lost 0 bases, J lost 2 bases, and 4 bases lay in between. This CDR3 region has 13 residues. CDR3 sequence: CASSYSRNTEAFF. For the CDR3, the DNA is TGTGCCAGCAGTTACTCGAGAAACACTGAAGCTTTCTTT.

This clone was seen a few times. The chain has TRBV10-3 and TRBJ1-1; tentative D call: TRBD1 (6 bases). The V and J ends lost 6 bases and 1 base respectively, with 12 bases between them. The V gene's germline CDR1 is ENHRY and CDR2 SYGVKD. The CDR3 extends over 14 amino acids. CDR3 DNA: TGTGCCATCAGAGGGGGGGGCCAGAACACTGAAGCTTTCTTT. Its translation is CAIRGGGQNTEAFF.